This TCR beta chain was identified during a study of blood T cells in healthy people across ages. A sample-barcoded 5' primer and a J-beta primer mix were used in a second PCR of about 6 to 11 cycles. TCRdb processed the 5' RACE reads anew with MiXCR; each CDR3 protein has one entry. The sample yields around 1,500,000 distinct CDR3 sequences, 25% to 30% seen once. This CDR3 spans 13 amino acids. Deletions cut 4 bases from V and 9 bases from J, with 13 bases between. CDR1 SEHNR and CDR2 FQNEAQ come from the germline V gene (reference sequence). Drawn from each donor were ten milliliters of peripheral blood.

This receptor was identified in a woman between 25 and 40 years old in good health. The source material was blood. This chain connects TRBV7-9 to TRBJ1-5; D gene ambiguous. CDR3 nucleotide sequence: TGTGCCAGCAGCTCAGACGGACTTGGGCCCCAGCATTTT. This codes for CASSSDGLGPQHF.